This T cell receptor beta chain appears in the sequencing data of a study of cytomegalovirus exposure and HLA in healthy donors. Study conclusions and caveats: A later examination showed that TCR association rates differed by HLA locus, with DRB1 most and HLA-C fewest. The authors listed 164 TCR beta chains as cytomegalovirus-associated.

While unrecorded immune exposures were likely, the donors were nominally healthy when sampled. Of note for this clone: Antigen specificity is unknown.

The CDR3 contains 12 residues. The V end lost 2 bases, the J end lost 8 bases, and 9 bases lay between the germline ends. From germline, CDR1 is PRHDT and CDR2 FYEKMQ (reference sequence). The PCR ran on 60 Vbeta and 13 Jbeta primers. The protocol was immunoSEQ multiplex PCR, while the TCRdb copy is restricted to in-frame clones and leaves out a portion. This table holds around 110,000 clones, around three quarters found once. Input material: PBMCs. V gene TRBV13 combines with J gene TRBJ1-1, with a tentative D call TRBD1 (5 bases). This sequence originates from a male donor in good health and CMV-seronegative. The CDR3 coding sequence is TGTGCCAGCAGCTTATTTGACAGAGAAGCTTTCTTT. Protein sequence: CASSLFDREAFF.